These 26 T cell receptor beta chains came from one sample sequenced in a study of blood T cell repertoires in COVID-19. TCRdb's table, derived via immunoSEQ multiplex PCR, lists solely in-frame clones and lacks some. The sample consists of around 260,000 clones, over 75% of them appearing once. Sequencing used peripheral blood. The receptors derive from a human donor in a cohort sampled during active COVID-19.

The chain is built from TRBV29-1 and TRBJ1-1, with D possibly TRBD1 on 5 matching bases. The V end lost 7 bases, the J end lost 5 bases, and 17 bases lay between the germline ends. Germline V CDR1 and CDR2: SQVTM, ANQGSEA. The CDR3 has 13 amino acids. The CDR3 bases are TGCAGCGCGGCCGGGGGGAGCGGGACTGAAGCTTTCTTT. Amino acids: CSAAGGSGTEAFF.

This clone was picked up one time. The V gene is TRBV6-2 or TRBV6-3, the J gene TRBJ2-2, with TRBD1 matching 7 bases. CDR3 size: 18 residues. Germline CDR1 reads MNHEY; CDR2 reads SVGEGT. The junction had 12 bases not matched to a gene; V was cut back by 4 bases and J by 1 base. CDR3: CASSSPYRGFQNTGELFF. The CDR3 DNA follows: TGTGCCAGCAGTTCTCCCTACAGGGGCTTCCAGAACACCGGGGAGCTGTTTTTT.

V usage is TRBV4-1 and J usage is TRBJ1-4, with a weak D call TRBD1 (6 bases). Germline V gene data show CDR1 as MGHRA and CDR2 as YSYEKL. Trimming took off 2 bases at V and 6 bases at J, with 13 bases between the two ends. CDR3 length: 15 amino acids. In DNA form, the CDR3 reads TGCGCCAGCAGCCAAAACAGGGTAAGGGATGAAAAACTGTTTTTT. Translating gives CASSQNRVRDEKLFF.

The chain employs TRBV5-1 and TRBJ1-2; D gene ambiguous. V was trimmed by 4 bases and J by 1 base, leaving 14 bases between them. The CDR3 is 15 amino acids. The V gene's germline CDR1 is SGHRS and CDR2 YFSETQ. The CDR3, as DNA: TGCGCCAGCAGCGCCGCCAGCGGATTTAACTATGGCTACACCTTC. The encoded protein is CASSAASGFNYGYTF.

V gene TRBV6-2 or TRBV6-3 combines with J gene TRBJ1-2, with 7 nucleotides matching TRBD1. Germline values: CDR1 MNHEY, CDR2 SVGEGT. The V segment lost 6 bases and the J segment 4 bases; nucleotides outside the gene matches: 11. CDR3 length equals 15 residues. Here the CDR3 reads CASSRNRGDGYGYTF. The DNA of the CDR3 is TGTGCCAGCAGCCGGAACAGGGGAGATGGCTATGGCTACACCTTC.

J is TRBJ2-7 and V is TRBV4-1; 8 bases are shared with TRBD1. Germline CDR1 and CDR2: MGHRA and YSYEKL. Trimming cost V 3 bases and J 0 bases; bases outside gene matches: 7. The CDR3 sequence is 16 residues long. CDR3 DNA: TGCGCCAGCAGCCACGCCGGGACAGGCGTCTCCTACGAGCAGTACTTC. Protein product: CASSHAGTGVSYEQYF.

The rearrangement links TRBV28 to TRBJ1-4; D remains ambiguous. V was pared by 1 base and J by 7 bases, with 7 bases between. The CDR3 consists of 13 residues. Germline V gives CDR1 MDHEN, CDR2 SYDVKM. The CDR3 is CASSLFYREKLFF. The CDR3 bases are TGTGCCAGCAGTTTATTTTATCGTGAAAAACTGTTTTTT.

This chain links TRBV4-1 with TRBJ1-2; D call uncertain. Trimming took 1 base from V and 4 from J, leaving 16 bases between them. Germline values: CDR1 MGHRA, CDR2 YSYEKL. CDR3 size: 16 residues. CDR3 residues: CASSQAWEATFYGYTF. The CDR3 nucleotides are TGCGCCAGCAGCCAAGCCTGGGAGGCAACGTTCTATGGCTACACCTTC.

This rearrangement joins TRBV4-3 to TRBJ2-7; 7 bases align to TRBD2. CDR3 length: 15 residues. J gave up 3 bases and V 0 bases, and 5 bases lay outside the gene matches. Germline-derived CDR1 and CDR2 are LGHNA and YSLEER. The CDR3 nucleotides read TGCGCCAGCAGCCAAGACAGAACGGGGGGCTACGAGCAGTACTTC. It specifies CASSQDRTGGYEQYF.

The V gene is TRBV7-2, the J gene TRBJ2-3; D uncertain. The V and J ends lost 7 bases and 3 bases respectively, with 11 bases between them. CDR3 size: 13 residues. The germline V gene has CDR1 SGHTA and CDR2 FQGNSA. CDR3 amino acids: CASTAQTTDTQYF. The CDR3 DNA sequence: TGTGCCAGCACCGCCCAGACTACAGATACGCAGTATTTT.

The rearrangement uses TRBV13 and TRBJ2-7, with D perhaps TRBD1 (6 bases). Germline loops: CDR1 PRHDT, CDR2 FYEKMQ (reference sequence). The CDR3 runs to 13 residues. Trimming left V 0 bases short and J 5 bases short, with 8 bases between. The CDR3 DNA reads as TGTGCCAGCAGCTTAGGGGGGGCCCACGAGCAGTACTTC. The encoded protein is CASSLGGAHEQYF.

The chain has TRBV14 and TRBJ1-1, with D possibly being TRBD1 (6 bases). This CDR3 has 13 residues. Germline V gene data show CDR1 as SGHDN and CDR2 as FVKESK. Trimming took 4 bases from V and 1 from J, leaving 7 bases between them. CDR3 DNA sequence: TGTGCCAGCAGCCTGGACAGGAACACTGAAGCTTTCTTT. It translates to CASSLDRNTEAFF. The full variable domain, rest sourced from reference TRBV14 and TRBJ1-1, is EAGVTQFPSHSVIEKGQTVTLRCDPISGHDNLYWYRRVMGKEIKFLLHFVKESKQDESGMPNNRFLAERTGGTYSTLKVQPAELEDSGVYFCASSLDRNTEAFFGQGTRLTVV.

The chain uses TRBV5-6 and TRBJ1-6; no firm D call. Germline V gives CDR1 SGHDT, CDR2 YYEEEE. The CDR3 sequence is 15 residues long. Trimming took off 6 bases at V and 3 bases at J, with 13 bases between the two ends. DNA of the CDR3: TGTGCCAGCAACAACCAGGCGCTCTATAATTCACCCCTCCACTTT. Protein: CASNNQALYNSPLHF.

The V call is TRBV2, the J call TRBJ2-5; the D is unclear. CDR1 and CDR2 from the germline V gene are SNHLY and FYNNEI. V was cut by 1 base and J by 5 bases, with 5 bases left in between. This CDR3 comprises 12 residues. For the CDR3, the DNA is TGTGCCAGCAGTGAAGATCGGGAGACCCAGTACTTC. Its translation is CASSEDRETQYF.

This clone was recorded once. In DNA form, the CDR3 reads TGTGCCAGCAGCTTCCAGGGTCGCTATGGCTACACCTTC. This codes for CASSFQGRYGYTF. The chain uses TRBV28 and TRBJ1-2; tentatively, D is TRBD1 (5 bases). Germline CDR1 and CDR2: MDHEN and SYDVKM. V was cut by 6 bases and J by 4 bases, with 12 bases left in between. The CDR3 loop spans 13 amino acids.

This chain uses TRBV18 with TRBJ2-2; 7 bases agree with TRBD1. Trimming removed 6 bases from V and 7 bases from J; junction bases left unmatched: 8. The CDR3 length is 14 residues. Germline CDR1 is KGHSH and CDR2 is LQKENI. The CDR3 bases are TGTGCCAGCTCCCGACAGGGCTCGGTCGGGGAGCTGTTTTTT. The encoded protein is CASSRQGSVGELFF.

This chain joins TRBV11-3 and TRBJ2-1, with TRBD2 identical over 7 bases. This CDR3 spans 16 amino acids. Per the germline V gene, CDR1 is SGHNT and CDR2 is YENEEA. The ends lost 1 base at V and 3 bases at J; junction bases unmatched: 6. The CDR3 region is CASSLGGGVRYNEQFF. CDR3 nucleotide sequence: TGTGCCAGCAGCTTAGGTGGGGGGGTTCGCTACAATGAGCAGTTCTTC. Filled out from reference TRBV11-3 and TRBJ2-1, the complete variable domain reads EAGVVQSPRYKIIEKKQPVAFWCNPISGHNTLYWYLQNLGQGPELLIRYENEEAVDDSQLPKDRFSAERLKGVDSTLKIQPAELGDSAVYLCASSLGGGVRYNEQFFGPGTRLTVL.

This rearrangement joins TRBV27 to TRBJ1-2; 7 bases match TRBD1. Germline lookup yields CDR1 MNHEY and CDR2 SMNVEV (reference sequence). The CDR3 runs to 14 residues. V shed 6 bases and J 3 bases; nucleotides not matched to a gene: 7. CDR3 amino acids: CASSLTGWDYGYTF. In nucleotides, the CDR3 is TGTGCCAGCAGCTTGACAGGGTGGGACTATGGCTACACCTTC.

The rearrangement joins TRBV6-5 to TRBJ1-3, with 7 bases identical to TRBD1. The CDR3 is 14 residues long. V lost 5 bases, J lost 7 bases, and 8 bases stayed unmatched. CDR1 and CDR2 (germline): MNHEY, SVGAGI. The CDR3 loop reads CASSRGLVSNTIYF. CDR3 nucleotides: TGTGCCAGCAGTAGGGGGCTGGTGTCGAACACCATATATTTT.

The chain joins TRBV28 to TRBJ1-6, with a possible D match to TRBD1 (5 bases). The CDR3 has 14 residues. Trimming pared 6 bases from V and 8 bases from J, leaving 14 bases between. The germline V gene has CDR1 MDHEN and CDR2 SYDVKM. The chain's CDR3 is CASSPGGRDSPLHF. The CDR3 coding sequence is TGTGCCAGCAGCCCGGGGGGAAGGGATTCACCCCTCCACTTT.

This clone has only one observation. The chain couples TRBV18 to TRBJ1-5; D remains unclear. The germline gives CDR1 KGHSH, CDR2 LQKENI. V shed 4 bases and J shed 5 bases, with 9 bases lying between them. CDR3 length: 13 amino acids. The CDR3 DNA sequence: TGTGCCAGCTCACGCGATAAAGATCAGCCCCAGCATTTT. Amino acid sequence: CASSRDKDQPQHF.

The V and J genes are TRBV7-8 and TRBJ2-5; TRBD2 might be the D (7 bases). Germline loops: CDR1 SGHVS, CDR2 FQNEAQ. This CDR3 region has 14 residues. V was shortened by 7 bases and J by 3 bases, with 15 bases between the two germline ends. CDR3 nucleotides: TGTGCCAGCATCTCGGGGGAGGGGGAAGAGACCCAGTACTTC. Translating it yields CASISGEGEETQYF.

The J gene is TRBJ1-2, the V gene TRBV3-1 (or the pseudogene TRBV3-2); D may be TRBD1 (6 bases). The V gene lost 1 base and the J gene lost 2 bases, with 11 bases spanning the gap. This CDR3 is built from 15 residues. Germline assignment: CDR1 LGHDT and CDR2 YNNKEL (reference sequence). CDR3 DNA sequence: TGTGCCAGCAGCCAAGTACACAGGGAGAACTATGGCTACACCTTC. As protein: CASSQVHRENYGYTF.

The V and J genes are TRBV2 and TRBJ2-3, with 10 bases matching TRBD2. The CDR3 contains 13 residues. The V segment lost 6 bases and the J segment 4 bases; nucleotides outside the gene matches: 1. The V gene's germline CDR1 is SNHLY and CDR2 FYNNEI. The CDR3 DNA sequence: TGTGCCAGCAGGGGACTAGCGTCAGATACGCAGTATTTT. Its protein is CASRGLASDTQYF.

CDR3: CASSFNRDRSSYEQYF. CDR3 nucleotide sequence: TGTGCCAGCAGCTTCAACAGGGACAGGAGCTCCTACGAGCAGTACTTC. The chain is built from TRBV7-9 and TRBJ2-7; 8 bases map to TRBD1. Germline V CDR1 and CDR2: SEHNR, FQNEAQ (reference sequence). V lost 3 bases, J lost 0 bases, and 7 bases stayed unmatched. The CDR3 runs to 16 residues.

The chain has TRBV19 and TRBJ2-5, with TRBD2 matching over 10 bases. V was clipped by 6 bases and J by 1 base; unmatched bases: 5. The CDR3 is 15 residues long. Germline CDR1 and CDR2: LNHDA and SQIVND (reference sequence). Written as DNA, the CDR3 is TGTGCCAGTAGCAGAACTAGCGGGATCCAAGAGACCCAGTACTTC. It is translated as CASSRTSGIQETQYF.